This TCR beta chain appears in the sequencing data of a study of prognosis after radiotherapy for stage I lung cancer. Overall study context: At a biologically effective dose of at least 100 Gy and in 3 to 5 fractions, SBRT was the radiotherapy delivered. Study-level findings and limits: It was reported that patients with metastases and those without them differed in TRBV and TRBJ gene usage.

Genomic DNA was subjected to two-round multiplex PCR for amplification of TCR beta CDR3. Specific primers for each TRBV and TRBJ gene were what first-round PCR used. MiXCR, applied by TCRdb to the multiplex PCR reads, yields one record per CDR3 protein. Found here are approximately 35,000 distinct CDR3 sequences, under 40% of them singletons; the top ten hold approximately 15%. Researchers took around 6 milliliters of peripheral blood at each of two time points. This clonotype was counted ten times or more. Its antigen is undetermined. The sequence came from a donor aged 50 or older with non-small cell lung cancer. The source was PBMCs, collected before or after stereotactic body radiation therapy (not recorded which).

The CDR3 region is CASSVVPSNSPLHF. The CDR3 nucleotides read TGTGCCAGCAGCGTAGTCCCGAGTAATTCACCCCTCCACTTT. V is TRBV9 and J is TRBJ1-6; D is unresolved. Trimming cost V 0 bases and J 6 bases, with 7 bases left between them. Germline CDR1 SGDLS, CDR2 YYNGEE. The CDR3 runs 14 residues.